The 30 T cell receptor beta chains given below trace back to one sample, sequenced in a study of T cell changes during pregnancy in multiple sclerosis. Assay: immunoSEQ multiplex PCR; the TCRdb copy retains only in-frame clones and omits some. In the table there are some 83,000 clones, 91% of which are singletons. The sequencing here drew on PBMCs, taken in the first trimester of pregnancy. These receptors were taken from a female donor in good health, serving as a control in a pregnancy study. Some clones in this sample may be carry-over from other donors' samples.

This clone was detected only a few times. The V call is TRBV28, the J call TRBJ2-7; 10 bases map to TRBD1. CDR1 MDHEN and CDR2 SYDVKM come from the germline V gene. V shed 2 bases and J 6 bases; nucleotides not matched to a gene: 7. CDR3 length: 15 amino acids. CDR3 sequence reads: CASSLVLDRGGEQYF. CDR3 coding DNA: TGTGCCAGCAGTTTAGTGCTGGACAGGGGGGGCGAGCAGTACTTC.

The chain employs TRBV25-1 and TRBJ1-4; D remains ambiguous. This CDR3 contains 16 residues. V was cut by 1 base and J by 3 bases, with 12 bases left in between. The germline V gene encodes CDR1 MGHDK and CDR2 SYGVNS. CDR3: CASSEFTENPNEKLFF. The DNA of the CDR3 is TGTGCCAGCAGTGAATTCACAGAGAACCCTAATGAAAAACTGTTTTTT.

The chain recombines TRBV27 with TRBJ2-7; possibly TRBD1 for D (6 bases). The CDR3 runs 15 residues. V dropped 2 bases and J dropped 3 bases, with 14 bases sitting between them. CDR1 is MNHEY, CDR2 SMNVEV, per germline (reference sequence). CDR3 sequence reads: CASSLEGTLNYEQYF. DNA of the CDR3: TGTGCCAGCAGTTTAGAGGGGACACTAAACTACGAGCAGTACTTC.

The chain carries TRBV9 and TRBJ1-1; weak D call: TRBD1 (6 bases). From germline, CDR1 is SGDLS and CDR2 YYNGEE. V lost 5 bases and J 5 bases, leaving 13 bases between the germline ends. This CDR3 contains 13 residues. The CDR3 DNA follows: TGTGCCAGCAGTCATACAGACAGGACTGAAGCTTTCTTT. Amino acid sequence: CASSHTDRTEAFF.

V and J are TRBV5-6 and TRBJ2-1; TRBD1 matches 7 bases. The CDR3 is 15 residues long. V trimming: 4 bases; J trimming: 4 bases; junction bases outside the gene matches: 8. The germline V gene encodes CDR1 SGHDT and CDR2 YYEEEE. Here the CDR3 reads CASSPLTGQYNEQFF. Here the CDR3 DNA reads TGTGCCAGCAGCCCCTTGACAGGGCAGTACAATGAGCAGTTCTTC. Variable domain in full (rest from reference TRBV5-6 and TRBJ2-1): DAGVTQSPTHLIKTRGQQVTLRCSPKSGHDTVSWYQQALGQGPQFIFQYYEEEERQRGNFPDRFSGHQFPNYSSELNVNALLLGDSALYLCASSPLTGQYNEQFFGPGTRLTVL.

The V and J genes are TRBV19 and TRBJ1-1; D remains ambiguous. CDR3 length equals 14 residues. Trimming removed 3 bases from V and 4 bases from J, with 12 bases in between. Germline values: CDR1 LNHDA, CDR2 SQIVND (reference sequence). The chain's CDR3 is CASSMRSYATEAFF. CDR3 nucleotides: TGTGCCAGTAGTATGCGGTCTTACGCCACTGAAGCTTTCTTT.

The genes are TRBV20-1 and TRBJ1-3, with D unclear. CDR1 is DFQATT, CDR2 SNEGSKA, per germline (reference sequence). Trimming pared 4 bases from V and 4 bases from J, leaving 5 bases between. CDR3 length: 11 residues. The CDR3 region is CSANGGNTIYF. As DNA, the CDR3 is TGCAGTGCTAACGGGGGAAACACCATATATTTT.

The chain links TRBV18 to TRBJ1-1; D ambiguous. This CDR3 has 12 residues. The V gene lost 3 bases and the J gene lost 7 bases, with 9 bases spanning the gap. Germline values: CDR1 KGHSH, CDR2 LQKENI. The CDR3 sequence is CASSPRRDEAFF. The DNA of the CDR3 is TGTGCCAGCTCACCTAGGAGAGATGAAGCTTTCTTT.

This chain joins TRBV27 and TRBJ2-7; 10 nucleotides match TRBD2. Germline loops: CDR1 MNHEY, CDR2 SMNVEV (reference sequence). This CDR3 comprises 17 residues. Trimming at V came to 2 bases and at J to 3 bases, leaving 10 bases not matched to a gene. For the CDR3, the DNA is TGTGCCAGCAGTTTAACACGCATGCCTAGCGGGGGCTACGAGCAGTACTTC. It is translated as CASSLTRMPSGGYEQYF.

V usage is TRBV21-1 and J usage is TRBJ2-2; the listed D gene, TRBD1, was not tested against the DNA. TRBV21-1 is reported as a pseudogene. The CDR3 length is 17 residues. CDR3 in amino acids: CASSKLQGRANTGELFF. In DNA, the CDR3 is TGTGCCAGCAGCAAACTACAGGGCCGCGCGAACACCGGGGAGCTGTTTTTT.

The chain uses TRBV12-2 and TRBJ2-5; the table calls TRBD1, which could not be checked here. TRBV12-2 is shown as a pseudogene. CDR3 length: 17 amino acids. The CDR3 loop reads CASRLSRRRQGGSTQYF. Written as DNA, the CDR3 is TGTGCAAGTCGCTTAAGTAGGAGGAGACAGGGGGGTAGCACCCAGTACTTC.

CDR3 region: CASSPDGGSGYTF. The CDR3 DNA reads as TGTGCCAGCTCACCGGACGGAGGAAGCGGCTACACCTTC. The chain recombines TRBV18 with TRBJ1-2, with D hard to call. The germline V gene has CDR1 KGHSH and CDR2 LQKENI. This CDR3 has 13 amino acids. V lost 3 bases, J lost 8 bases, and 13 bases lay in between.

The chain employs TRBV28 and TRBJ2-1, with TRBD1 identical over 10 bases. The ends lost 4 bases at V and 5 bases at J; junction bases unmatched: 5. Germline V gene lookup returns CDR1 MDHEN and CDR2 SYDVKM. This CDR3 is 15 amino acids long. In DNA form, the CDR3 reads TGTGCCAGCAGTTCCCCGACAGGGGGCAACAATGAGCAGTTCTTC. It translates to CASSSPTGGNNEQFF.

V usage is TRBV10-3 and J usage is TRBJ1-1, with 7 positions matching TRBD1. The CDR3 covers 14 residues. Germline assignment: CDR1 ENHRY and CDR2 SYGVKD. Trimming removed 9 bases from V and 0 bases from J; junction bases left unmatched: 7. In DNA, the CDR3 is TGTGCCATTTCCGGGACAGCGATGAACACTGAAGCTTTCTTT. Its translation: CAISGTAMNTEAFF.

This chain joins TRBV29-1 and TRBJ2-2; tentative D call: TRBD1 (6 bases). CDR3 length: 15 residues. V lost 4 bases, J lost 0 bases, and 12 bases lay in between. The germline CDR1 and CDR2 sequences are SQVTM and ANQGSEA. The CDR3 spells CSVGQDSANTGELFF. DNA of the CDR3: TGCAGCGTTGGACAGGATTCCGCGAACACCGGGGAGCTGTTTTTT.

The CDR3: CASSLQGGNGIQYF. The CDR3 DNA is TGTGCCAGCAGTTTACAGGGTGGGAATGGCATTCAGTACTTC. The rearrangement uses TRBV28 and TRBJ2-4, with a weak D call TRBD1 (5 bases). Germline CDR1 is MDHEN and CDR2 is SYDVKM. The ends were cut back, 2 bases at V and 9 bases at J, with 14 bases in the middle. The CDR3 runs to 14 residues.

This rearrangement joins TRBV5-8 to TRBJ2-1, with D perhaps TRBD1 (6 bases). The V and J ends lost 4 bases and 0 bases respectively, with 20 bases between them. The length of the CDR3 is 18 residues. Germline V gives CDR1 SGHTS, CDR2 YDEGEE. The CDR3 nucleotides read TGTGCCAGCAGCCCCCACCCAGGGACACCGAGCTCCTACAATGAGCAGTTCTTC. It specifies CASSPHPGTPSSYNEQFF.

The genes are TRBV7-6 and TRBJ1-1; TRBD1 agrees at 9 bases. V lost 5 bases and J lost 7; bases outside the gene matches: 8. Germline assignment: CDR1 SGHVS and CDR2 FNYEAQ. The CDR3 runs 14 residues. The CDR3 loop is CASSARTGVDEAFF. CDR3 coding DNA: TGTGCCAGCAGCGCAAGGACAGGGGTTGATGAAGCTTTCTTT.

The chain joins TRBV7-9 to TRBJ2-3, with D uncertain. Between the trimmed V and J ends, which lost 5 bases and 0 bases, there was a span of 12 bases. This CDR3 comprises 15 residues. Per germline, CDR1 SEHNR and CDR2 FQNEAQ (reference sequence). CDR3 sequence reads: CASSLGTISTDTQYF. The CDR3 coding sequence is TGTGCCAGCAGCCTCGGTACCATAAGCACAGATACGCAGTATTTT.

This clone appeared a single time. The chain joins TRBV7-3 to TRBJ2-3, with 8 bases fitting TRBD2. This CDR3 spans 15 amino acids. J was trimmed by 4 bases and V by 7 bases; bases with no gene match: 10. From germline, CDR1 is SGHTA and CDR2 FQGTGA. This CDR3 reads CASTLSGSGADTQYF. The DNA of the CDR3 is TGTGCCAGCACCCTAAGCGGGAGTGGCGCAGATACGCAGTATTTT.

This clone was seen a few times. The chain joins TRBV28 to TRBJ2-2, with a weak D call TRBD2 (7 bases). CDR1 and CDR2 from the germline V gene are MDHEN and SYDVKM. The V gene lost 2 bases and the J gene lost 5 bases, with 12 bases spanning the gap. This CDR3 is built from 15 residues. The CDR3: CASSLGGARTGELFF. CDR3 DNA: TGTGCCAGCAGTTTAGGGGGGGCGAGGACCGGGGAGCTGTTTTTT. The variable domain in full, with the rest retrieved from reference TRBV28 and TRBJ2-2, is DVKVTQSSRYLVKRTGEKVFLECVQDMDHENMFWYRQDPGLGLRLIYFSYDVKMKEKGDIPEGYSVSREKKERFSLILESASTNQTSMYLCASSLGGARTGELFFGEGSRLTVL.

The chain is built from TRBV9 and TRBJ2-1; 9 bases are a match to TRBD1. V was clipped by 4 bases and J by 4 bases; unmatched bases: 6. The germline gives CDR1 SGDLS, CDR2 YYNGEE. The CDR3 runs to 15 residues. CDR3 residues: CASSTDRGEYNEQFF. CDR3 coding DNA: TGTGCCAGCAGCACCGACAGGGGGGAATACAATGAGCAGTTCTTC. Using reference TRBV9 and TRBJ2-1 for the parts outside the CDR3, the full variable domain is DSGVTQTPKHLITATGQRVTLRCSPRSGDLSVYWYQQSLDQGLQFLIQYYNGEERAKGNILERFSAQQFPDLHSELNLSSLELGDSALYFCASSTDRGEYNEQFFGPGTRLTVL.

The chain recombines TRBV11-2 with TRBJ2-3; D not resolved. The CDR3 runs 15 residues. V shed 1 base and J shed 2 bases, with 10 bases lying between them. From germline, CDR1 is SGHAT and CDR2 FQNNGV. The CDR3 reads CASSLVARPTDTQYF. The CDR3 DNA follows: TGTGCCAGCAGCTTAGTTGCCAGGCCCACAGATACGCAGTATTTT.

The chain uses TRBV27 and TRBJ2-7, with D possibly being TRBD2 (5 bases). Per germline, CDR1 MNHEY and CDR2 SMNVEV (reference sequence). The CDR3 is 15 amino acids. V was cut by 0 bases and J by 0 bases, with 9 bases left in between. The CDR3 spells CASSLSPGNSYEQYF. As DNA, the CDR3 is TGTGCCAGCAGTTTATCGCCCGGGAACTCCTACGAGCAGTACTTC.

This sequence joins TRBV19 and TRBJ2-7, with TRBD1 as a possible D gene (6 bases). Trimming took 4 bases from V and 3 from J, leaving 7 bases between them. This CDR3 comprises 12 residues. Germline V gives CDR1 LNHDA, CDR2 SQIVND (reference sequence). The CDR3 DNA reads TGTGCCAGTAGTAAGGACAGCTACGAGCAGTACTTC. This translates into CASSKDSYEQYF.

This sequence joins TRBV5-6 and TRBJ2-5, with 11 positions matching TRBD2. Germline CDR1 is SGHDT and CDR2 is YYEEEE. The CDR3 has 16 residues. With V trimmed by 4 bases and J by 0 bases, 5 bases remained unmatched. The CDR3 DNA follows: TGTGCCAGCAGCGGCCGACTAGCGGGATACCAAGAGACCCAGTACTTC. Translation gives CASSGRLAGYQETQYF.

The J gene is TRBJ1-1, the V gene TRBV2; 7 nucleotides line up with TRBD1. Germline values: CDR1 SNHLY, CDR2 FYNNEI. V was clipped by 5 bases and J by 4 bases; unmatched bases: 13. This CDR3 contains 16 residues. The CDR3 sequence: CASSRDVRDSVTEAFF. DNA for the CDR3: TGTGCCAGCAGTAGAGACGTCCGGGACAGCGTCACTGAAGCTTTCTTT.

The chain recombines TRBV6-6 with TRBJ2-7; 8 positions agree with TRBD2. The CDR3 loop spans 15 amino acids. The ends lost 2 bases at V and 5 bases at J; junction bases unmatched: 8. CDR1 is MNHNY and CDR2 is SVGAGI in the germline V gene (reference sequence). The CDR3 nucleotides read TGTGCCAGCAGTTACGGCAGGCGCGGGGGGCACGAGCAGTACTTC. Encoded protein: CASSYGRRGGHEQYF.

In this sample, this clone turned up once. CDR3: CASSPVSGRPYNEQFF. CDR3 nucleotides: TGTGCCAGCAGCCCAGTGAGCGGGAGACCCTACAATGAGCAGTTCTTC. This rearrangement joins TRBV13 to TRBJ2-1; 8 nucleotides align to TRBD2. V lost 5 bases to trimming and J lost 2 bases; unmatched junction nucleotides: 8. The CDR3 is 16 residues long. From germline, CDR1 is PRHDT and CDR2 FYEKMQ (reference sequence).

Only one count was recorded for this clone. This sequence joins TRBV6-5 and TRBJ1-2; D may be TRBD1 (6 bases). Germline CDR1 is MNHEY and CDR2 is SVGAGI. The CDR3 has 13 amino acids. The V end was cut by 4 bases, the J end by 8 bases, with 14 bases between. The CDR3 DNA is TGTGCCAGCAGTTTACCAGGGGAGAGAGGCTACACCTTC. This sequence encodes CASSLPGERGYTF.